A selection of T cell receptor beta chains follows, all from one sample in a study of CD8+CD57+ T cells in acquired aplastic anemia. TCRdb recomputed calls from the reads with MiXCR, one row per CDR3 protein. The table has a few hundred thousand distinct CDR3 sequences, roughly 50% seen once. Material: sorted CD4+, CD8+, or CD8+CD57+ T cells (not recorded which) from PBMCs. These TCRs come from a human donor with severe aplastic anemia or a healthy control (not recorded which). CDR3s include the opening cysteine and the closing phenylalanine or tryptophan. The order of the fields is D gene, V gene, clone size, J gene, CDR3 protein, CDR3 DNA. The D gene is left open where the match is weak. The size of a clone is reported for some rows only, either as once, few or many, or as a class for expanded clones.

.	TRBV15	.	TRBJ2-1	CATSSRDSSYNEQFF	TGTGCCACCAGCAGCCGGGACTCCTCGTACAATGAGCAGTTCTTC
TRBD1	TRBV20-1	many	TRBJ1-5	CSAIRQGGFQPQHF	TGCAGTGCCATAAGACAGGGAGGGTTTCAGCCCCAGCATTTT
.	TRBV25-1	once	TRBJ1-1	CASKAHLNTEAFF	TGTGCCAGCAAAGCTCATTTGAACACTGAAGCTTTCTTT
.	TRBV7-3	.	TRBJ2-5	CASSFQGIRETQYF	TGTGCCAGCAGCTTTCAAGGGATAAGGGAGACCCAGTACTTC
.	TRBV2	.	TRBJ1-4	CASTRGGANEKLFF	TGTGCCAGCACCCGAGGGGGGGCTAATGAAAAACTGTTTTTT
.	TRBV25-1	.	TRBJ2-7	CASSEVVTYPYEQYF	TGTGCCAGCTCCGAGGTCGTTACGTACCCCTACGAGCAGTACTTC
TRBD2	TRBV20-1	few	TRBJ2-5	CSARSSGGAQETQYF	TGCAGTGCTAGATCTAGCGGGGGGGCCCAAGAGACCCAGTACTTC
TRBD1	TRBV5-1	many	TRBJ2-7	CASSQIGQGGEQYF	TGCGCCAGCAGCCAGATCGGACAGGGGGGCGAGCAGTACTTC
.	TRBV19	.	TRBJ2-2	CASSIVGFAGELFF	TGTGCCAGTAGTATAGTAGGCTTTGCCGGGGAGCTGTTTTTT
.	TRBV14	many	TRBJ2-7	CASSQEVGEQYF	TGTGCCAGCAGCCAAGAGGTGGGAGAGCAGTACTTC
.	TRBV5-1	.	TRBJ2-1	CASSLAGRGSGDNEQFF	TGCGCCAGCAGCTTGGCCGGGCGGGGTAGCGGCGACAATGAGCAGTTCTTC
TRBD1	TRBV24-1	many	TRBJ1-1	CATSDLRGEAFF	TGTGCCACCAGTGATCTCAGGGGGGAAGCTTTCTTT
.	TRBV12-5	.	TRBJ1-2	CASGLVPGQSYYGYTF	TGTGCTAGTGGTTTGGTACCCGGACAGTCGTATTATGGCTACACCTTC
.	TRBV5-1	.	TRBJ1-4	CASSFGGYNEKLFF	TGCGCCAGCAGCTTCGGGGGTTATAATGAAAAACTGTTTTTT
TRBD1	TRBV7-2	.	TRBJ2-5	CASSPLGQGRETQYF	TGTGCCAGCAGCCCCCTTGGACAGGGGCGTGAGACCCAGTACTTC
.	TRBV29-1	.	TRBJ2-3	CSVDGTDTQYF	TGCAGCGTTGACGGCACAGATACGCAGTATTTT
.	TRBV7-9	.	TRBJ1-2	CASNLGAYGYTF	TGTGCCAGCAACCTGGGGGCTTATGGCTACACCTTC
.	TRBV12-3/TRBV12-4	.	TRBJ2-7	CASARQSSYEQYF	TGTGCCAGCGCTAGACAAAGCTCCTACGAGCAGTACTTC
.	TRBV7-3	.	TRBJ2-5	CASSLGPSASETQYF	TGTGCCAGCAGCTTAGGGCCTAGCGCCTCGGAGACCCAGTACTTC
TRBD2	TRBV9	.	TRBJ2-3	CASSVTSQRGTQYF	TGTGCCAGCAGCGTGACTAGCCAACGAGGTACGCAGTATTTT
TRBD2	TRBV7-8	.	TRBJ2-1	CASSLGGPASGGEQFF	TGTGCTAGCAGCTTAGGGGGCCCTGCTAGCGGGGGTGAGCAGTTCTTC
TRBD1	TRBV14	few	TRBJ2-7	CASSRRTGLRVEQYF	TGTGCCAGCAGCCGAAGGACAGGGTTGCGGGTCGAGCAGTACTTC
.	TRBV24-1	.	TRBJ2-1	CATTTQDAAIYNEQFF	TGTGCCACCACCACACAGGACGCCGCGATCTACAATGAGCAGTTCTTC
.	TRBV5-1	.	TRBJ1-1	CASDLATQLTEAFF	TGCGCCAGCGATCTCGCAACCCAGCTTACTGAAGCTTTCTTT
TRBD1	TRBV9	many	TRBJ1-6	CASSLGQAAPLHF	TGTGCCAGCAGCCTCGGACAGGCGGCACCCCTCCACTTT